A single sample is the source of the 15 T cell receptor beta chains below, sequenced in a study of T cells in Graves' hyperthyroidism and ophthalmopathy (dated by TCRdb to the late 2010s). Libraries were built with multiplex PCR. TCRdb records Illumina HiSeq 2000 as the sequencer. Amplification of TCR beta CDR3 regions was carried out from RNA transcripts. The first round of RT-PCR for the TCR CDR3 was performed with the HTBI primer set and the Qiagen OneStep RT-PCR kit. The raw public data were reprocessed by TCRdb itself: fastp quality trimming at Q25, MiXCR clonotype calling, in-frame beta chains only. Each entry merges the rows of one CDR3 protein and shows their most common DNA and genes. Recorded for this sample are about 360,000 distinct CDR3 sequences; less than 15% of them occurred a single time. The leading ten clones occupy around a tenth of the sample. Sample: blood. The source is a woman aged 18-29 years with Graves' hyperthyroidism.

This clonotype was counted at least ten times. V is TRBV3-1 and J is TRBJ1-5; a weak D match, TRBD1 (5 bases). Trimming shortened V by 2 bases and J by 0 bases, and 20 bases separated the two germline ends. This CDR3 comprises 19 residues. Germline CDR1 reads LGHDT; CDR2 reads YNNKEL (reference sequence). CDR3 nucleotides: TGTGCCAGCAGCCAAAGTGGTCCGGGACGTTATGATAGCAATCAGCCCCAGCATTTT. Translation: CASSQSGPGRYDSNQPQHF.

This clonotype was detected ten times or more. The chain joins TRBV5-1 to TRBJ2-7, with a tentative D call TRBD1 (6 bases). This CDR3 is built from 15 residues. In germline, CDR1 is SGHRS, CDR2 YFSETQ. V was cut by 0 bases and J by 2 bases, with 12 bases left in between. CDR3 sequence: CASSLAQGMAYEQYF. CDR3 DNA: TGCGCCAGCAGCTTGGCCCAGGGGATGGCCTACGAGCAGTACTTC.

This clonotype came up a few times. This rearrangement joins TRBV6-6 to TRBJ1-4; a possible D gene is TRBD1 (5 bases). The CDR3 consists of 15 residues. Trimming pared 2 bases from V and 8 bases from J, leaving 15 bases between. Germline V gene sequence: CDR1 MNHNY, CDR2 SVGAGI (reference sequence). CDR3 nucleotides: TGTGCCAGCAGTTACCCCGAGAGGGGCGAGGAAAAACTGTTTTTT. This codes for CASSYPERGEEKLFF.

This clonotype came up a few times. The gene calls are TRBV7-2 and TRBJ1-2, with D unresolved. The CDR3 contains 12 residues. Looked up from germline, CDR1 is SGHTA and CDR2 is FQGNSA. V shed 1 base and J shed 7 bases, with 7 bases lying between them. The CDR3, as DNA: TGTGCCAGCAGCTTAGGACCCGGTGGCTACACCTTC. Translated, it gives CASSLGPGGYTF.

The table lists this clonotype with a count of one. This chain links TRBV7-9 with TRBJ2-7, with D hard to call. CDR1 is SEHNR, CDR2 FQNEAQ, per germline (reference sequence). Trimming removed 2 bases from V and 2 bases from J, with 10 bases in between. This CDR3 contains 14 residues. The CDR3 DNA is TGTGCCAGCAGCTTATGGGGAAGCCCCTACGAGCAGTACTTC. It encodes CASSLWGSPYEQYF. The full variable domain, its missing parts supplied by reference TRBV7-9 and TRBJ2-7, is DTGVSQNPRHKITKRGQNVTFRCDPISEHNRLYWYRQTLGQGPEFLTYFQNEAQLEKSRLLSDRFSAERPKGSFSTLEIQRTEQGDSAMYLCASSLWGSPYEQYFGPGTRLTVT.

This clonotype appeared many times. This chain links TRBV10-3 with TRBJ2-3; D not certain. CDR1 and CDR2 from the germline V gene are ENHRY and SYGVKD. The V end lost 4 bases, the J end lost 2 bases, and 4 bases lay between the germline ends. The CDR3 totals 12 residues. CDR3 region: CAISGSTDTQYF. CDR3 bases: TGTGCCATCAGTGGATCCACAGATACGCAGTATTTT.

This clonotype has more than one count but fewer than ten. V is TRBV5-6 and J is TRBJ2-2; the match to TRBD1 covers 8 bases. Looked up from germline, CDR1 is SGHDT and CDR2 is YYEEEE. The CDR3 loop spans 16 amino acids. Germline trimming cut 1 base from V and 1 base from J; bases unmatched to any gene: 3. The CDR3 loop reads CASSLQGAGNTGELFF. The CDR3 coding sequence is TGTGCCAGCAGCTTGCAGGGGGCAGGGAACACCGGGGAGCTGTTTTTT.

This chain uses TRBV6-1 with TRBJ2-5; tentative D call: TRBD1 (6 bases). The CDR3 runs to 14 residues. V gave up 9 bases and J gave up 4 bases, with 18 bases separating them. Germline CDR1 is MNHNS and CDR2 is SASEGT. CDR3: CASGGSQGLETQYF. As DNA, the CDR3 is TGTGCCAGTGGGGGCAGCCAGGGGTTAGAGACCCAGTACTTC.

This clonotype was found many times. CDR3 DNA: TGTGCCACCAGTGATCCGCAGGGGGTTGAAGCTTTCTTT. It is translated as CATSDPQGVEAFF. The chain has TRBV24-1 and TRBJ1-1; the match to TRBD1 covers 7 bases. The trim removed 3 bases at V and 7 bases at J, leaving 4 bases unmatched. Germline CDR1 KGHDR, CDR2 SFDVKD. The CDR3 extends over 13 amino acids.

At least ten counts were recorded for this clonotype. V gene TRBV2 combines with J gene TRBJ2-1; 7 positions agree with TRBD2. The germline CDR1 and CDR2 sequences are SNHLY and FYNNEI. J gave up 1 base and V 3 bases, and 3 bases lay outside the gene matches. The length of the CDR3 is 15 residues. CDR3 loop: CASSESSGSYNEQFF. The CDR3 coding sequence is TGTGCCAGCAGTGAGAGTAGCGGGTCCTACAATGAGCAGTTCTTC.

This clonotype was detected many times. CDR3 in DNA: TGTGCCAGCAGCGTAGGCACCGCGGACAGGGTCATAAATCGCTATGGCTACACCTTC. Protein product: CASSVGTADRVINRYGYTF. The chain has TRBV9 and TRBJ1-2; TRBD1 matches at 8 bases. The CDR3 has 19 amino acids. The germline gives CDR1 SGDLS, CDR2 YYNGEE. Trimming took 0 bases from V and 4 from J; bases not matched to a gene: 17. The complete variable domain, with remaining parts taken from reference TRBV9 and TRBJ1-2, reads DSGVTQTPKHLITATGQRVTLRCSPRSGDLSVYWYQQSLDQGLQFLIQYYNGEERAKGNILERFSAQQFPDLHSELNLSSLELGDSALYFCASSVGTADRVINRYGYTFGSGTRLTVV.

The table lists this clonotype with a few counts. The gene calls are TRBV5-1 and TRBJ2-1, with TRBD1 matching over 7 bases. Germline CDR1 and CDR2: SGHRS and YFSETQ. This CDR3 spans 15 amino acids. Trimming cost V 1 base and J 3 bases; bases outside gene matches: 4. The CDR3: CASSLPGTDYNEQFF. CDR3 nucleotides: TGCGCCAGCAGCTTGCCCGGGACAGACTACAATGAGCAGTTCTTC.

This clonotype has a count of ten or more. CDR3 sequence (DNA): TGTGCCTGGGTCCCGGAAAACACAGATACGCAGTATTTT. It encodes CAWVPENTDTQYF. This chain joins TRBV30 and TRBJ2-3; D not certain. CDR1 GTSNPN and CDR2 SVGIG come from the germline V gene (reference sequence). Deletions cut 5 bases from V and 2 bases from J, with 11 bases between. This CDR3 comprises 13 residues.

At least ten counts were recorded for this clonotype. The CDR3 spells CASSQAGIDTQYF. CDR3 coding DNA: TGTGCCAGCAGCCAAGCGGGGATAGATACGCAGTATTTT. J is TRBJ2-3 and V is TRBV3-1; D is perhaps TRBD2 (5 bases). This CDR3 region has 13 residues. Looked up from germline, CDR1 is LGHDT and CDR2 is YNNKEL (reference sequence). Trimming took 1 base from V and 5 from J, leaving 7 bases between them.

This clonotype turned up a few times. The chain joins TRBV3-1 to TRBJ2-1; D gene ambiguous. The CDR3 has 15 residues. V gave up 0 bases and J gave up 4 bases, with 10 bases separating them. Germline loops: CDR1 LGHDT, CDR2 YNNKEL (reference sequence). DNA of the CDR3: TGTGCCAGCAGCCAAGAGGGTACAGTATACAATGAGCAGTTCTTC. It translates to CASSQEGTVYNEQFF.